This entry concerns a single TCR beta chain. The antigen is not known. Alongside a J-beta primer mix, a sample-barcoded 5' primer served in a second PCR lasting roughly 7 to 12 cycles. Each cDNA molecule received a tag from a template-switch adaptor that had 12 random nucleotides. TCRdb reanalysed the 5' RACE reads using MiXCR and keeps one entry per CDR3 protein. The sample holds 1.5 million or so distinct CDR3 sequences, about 45% seen once. Healthy Caucasian individuals from Russia aged about 6 to 90 were enrolled as donors. This sample stems from a study of blood T cells in healthy people across ages. Study-wide results and caveats: What prevented conclusive comparison of naive and antigen-experienced cells was that PBMCs were unsorted.

This sequence originates from a woman aged 18 to 35 in good health. Sequences were obtained from blood.

CDR3 DNA: TGTGCCAGCAGCTTCAGACCGGGACTATTCTACGCGCAGTACTTC. It encodes CASSFRPGLFYAQYF. This chain connects TRBV7-2 to TRBJ2-5; TRBD2 agrees at 7 bases. Looked up from germline, CDR1 is SGHTA and CDR2 is FQGNSA. The length of the CDR3 is 15 residues. V shed 3 bases, J shed 11 bases, and the junction held 15 bases outside the gene matches.